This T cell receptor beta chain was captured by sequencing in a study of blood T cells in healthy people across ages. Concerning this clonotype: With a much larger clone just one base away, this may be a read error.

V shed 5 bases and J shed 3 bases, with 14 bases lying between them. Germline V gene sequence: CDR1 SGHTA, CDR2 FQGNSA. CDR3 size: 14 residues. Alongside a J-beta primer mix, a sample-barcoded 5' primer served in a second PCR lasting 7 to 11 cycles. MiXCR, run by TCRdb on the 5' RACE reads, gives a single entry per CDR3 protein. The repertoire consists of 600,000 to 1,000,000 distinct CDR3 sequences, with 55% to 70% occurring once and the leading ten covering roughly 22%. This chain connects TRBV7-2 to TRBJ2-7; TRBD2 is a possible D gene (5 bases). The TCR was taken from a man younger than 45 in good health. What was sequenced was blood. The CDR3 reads CASSVEAGVYEQYF. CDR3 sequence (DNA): TGTGCCAGCAGCGTAGAGGCGGGTGTCTACGAGCAGTACTTC.